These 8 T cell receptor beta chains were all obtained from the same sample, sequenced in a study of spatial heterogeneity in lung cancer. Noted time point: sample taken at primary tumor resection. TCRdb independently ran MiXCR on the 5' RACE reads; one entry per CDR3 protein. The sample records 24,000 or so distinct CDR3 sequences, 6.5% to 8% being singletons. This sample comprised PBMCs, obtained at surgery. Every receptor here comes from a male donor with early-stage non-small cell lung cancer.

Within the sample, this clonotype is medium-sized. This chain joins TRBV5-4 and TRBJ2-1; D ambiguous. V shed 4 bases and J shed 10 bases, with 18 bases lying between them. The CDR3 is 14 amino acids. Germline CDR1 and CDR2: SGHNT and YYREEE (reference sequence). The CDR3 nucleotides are TGTGCCAGCAGCCCCCTCACCTCCAGGCACGAGCAGTTCTTC. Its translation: CASSPLTSRHEQFF. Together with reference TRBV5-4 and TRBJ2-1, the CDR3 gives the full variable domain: ETGVTQSPTHLIKTRGQQVTLRCSSQSGHNTVSWYQQALGQGPQFIFQYYREEENGRGNFPPRFSGLQFPNYSSELNVNALELDDSALYLCASSPLTSRHEQFFGPGTRLTVL.

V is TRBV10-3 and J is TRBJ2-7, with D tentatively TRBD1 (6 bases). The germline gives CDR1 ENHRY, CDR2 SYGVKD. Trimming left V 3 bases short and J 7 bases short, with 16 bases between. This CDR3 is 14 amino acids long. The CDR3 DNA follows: TGTGCCATCAGTGACCTGGGGGCCGGTTGGGAGCAGTACTTC. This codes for CAISDLGAGWEQYF.

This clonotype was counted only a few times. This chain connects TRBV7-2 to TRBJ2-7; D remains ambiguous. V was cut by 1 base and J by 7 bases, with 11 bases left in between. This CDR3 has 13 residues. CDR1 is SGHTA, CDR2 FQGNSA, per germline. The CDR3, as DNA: TGTGCCAGCAGCTTAGAGGGTTTGGAAGAGCAGTACTTC. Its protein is CASSLEGLEEQYF.

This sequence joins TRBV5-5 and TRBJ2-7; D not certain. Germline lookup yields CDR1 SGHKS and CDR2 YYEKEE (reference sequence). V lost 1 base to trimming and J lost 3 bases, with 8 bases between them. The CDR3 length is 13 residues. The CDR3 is CASSLNGYYEQYF. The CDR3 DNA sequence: TGTGCCAGCAGCTTGAACGGATACTACGAGCAGTACTTC.

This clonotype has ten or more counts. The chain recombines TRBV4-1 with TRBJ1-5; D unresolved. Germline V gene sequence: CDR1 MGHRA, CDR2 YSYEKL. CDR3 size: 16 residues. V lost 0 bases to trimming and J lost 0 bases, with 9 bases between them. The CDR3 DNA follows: TGCGCCAGCAGCCAAGATAACCTTTTTAGCAATCAGCCCCAGCATTTT. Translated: CASSQDNLFSNQPQHF.

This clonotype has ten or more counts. The CDR3 region is CATSDPVLTGETQYF. Here the CDR3 DNA reads TGTGCCACCAGTGATCCAGTTCTTACGGGAGAGACCCAGTACTTC. V usage is TRBV24-1 and J usage is TRBJ2-5; D not resolved. Trimming left V 3 bases short and J 4 bases short, with 14 bases between. The CDR3 contains 15 residues. Germline V gene data show CDR1 as KGHDR and CDR2 as SFDVKD.

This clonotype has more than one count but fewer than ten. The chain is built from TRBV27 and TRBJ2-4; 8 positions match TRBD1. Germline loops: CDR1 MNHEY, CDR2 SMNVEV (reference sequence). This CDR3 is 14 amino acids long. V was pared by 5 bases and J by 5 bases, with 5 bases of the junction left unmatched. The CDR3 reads CASSPLTGENIQYF. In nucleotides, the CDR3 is TGTGCCAGCAGTCCATTGACAGGGGAAAACATTCAGTACTTC.

The CDR3 spells CASRLDDRATGELFF. The CDR3 nucleotides read TGTGCCAGCAGACTAGACGACAGGGCCACCGGGGAGCTGTTTTTT. This sequence joins TRBV6-5 and TRBJ2-2, with 7 bases fitting TRBD1. V lost 6 bases and J lost 4; bases outside the gene matches: 8. The CDR3 loop spans 15 amino acids. CDR1 is MNHEY, CDR2 SVGAGI, per germline.